Listed below are T cell receptor beta chains from one sample, sequenced in a study of T cell responses to AZD1222 COVID-19 vaccine. Sequencing used immunoSEQ multiplex PCR; TCRdb keeps in-frame clones, though not all of them. The data show about 180,000 clones, 85% to 95% seen once. This specimen consisted of peripheral blood, obtained 28 days after the second dose of the MenACWY control vaccine. Every receptor here comes from an adult who received the MenACWY meningococcal vaccine as a control. The CDR3 runs from the conserved cysteine through the conserved F or W. Fields, in order: J gene, clone size, D gene, V gene, CDR3 DNA, CDR3 protein. The D gene is left open where the match is weak. Rows give clone size only sometimes, using once, few, many, or a class for an expanded clone.

>TRBJ1-6|few|.|TRBV7-8
TGTGCCAGCAGCTTAGAGCGGCCCGACCTTAATTCACCCCTCCACTTT
CASSLERPDLNSPLHF
>TRBJ1-4|.|.|TRBV2
TGTGCCAGCAGCTCAGGGTTGGATGAAAAACTGTTTTTT
CASSSGLDEKLFF
>TRBJ2-2|.|.|TRBV9
TGTGCCAGCAGCTCAGTCCCCTCCCCTAGACCCGGGGAGCTGTTTTTT
CASSSVPSPRPGELFF
>TRBJ1-1|.|.|TRBV12-3/TRBV12-4
TGTGCCAGCAGTCGGGGGAAGGACACTGAAGCTTTCTTT
CASSRGKDTEAFF
>TRBJ1-5|once|TRBD1|TRBV7-2
TGTGCCAGCAGCCGGGAACAGGGGTTCCAGCATTTT
CASSREQGFQHF
>TRBJ2-7|.|.|TRBV7-9
TGTGCCAGCAGCGTACAGGGCGGAGTTCGCTACGAGCAGTACTTC
CASSVQGGVRYEQYF
>TRBJ1-1|.|.|TRBV24-1
TGTGCCACCAGTACAGCTCGACAGGTTTTTAGGACTGAAGCTTTCTTT
CATSTARQVFRTEAFF
>TRBJ1-4|.|.|TRBV6-5
TGTGCCAGCAAAGTAGACAGGACAACTAATGAAAAACTGTTTTTT
CASKVDRTTNEKLFF
>TRBJ1-2|.|.|TRBV5-8
TGTGCCACCCGACCTACCAATCACTATGGCTACACCTTC
CATRPTNHYGYTF
>TRBJ1-5|.|TRBD1|TRBV19
TGTGCCAGTACCTTGACAGGGGGAAATCAGCCCCAGCATTTT
CASTLTGGNQPQHF
>TRBJ1-4|.|TRBD1|TRBV7-9
TGTGCCAGCAGCCTGTCAGGGGGCGCGAATGAAAAACTGTTTTTT
CASSLSGGANEKLFF
>TRBJ1-3|once|.|TRBV6-1
TGTGCCAGCAGTGACCCCTTAGGGGGATCTGGAAACACCATATATTTT
CASSDPLGGSGNTIYF
>TRBJ1-6|.|.|TRBV5-8
TGTGCCAGCAGCTTGGGATGGATCGAAAATTCACCCCTCCACTTT
CASSLGWIENSPLHF
>TRBJ2-3|few|.|TRBV2
TGTGCCAGCAGTGATGGACAAGGGGTCCGCACAGATACGCAGTATTTT
CASSDGQGVRTDTQYF
>TRBJ1-6|.|.|TRBV5-5
TGTGCCAGCAGCTTGGAGCTTTATGTTAATTCACCCCTCCACTTT
CASSLELYVNSPLHF
>TRBJ1-6|once|.|TRBV5-1
TGCGCCAGCAGCACAGACGTGGGGGCGATTTCACCCCTCCACTTT
CASSTDVGAISPLHF
>TRBJ1-1|once|.|TRBV25-1
TGTGCCAGCAGTGCACCCTGGGGGGGATTTGAAGCTTTCTTT
CASSAPWGGFEAFF
>TRBJ2-7|.|TRBD2|TRBV18
TGTGCCAGCTCAGCAAAAGCGGGGGGCCCTTTGCAGTACTTC
CASSAKAGGPLQYF
>TRBJ1-6|.|.|TRBV7-8
TGTGCCAGCAGGTCCGGGATGCCTAATTCACCCCTCCACTTT
CASRSGMPNSPLHF
>TRBJ1-6|.|.|TRBV30
TGTGCCTGGAGAGTTACAGGGAGAAGAAATTCACCCCTCCACTTT
CAWRVTGRRNSPLHF
>TRBJ1-1|.|.|TRBV7-6
TGTGCCAGCAGCTTAGTTGGGACGGAGAACACTGAAGCTTTCTTT
CASSLVGTENTEAFF
>TRBJ2-3|.|TRBD1|TRBV7-8
TGTGCCAGCAGCCCGACAGGGAGTAATACAGATACGCAGTATTTT
CASSPTGSNTDTQYF
>TRBJ1-6|.|TRBD1|TRBV6-5
TGTGCCAGCAGTTCCTACAGGGGGGTGGATTCACCCCTCCACTTT
CASSSYRGVDSPLHF
>TRBJ1-2|.|TRBD1|TRBV3-1/TRBV3-2
TGTGCCAGCAGCCAAGGGGACAGGACCCTAGGCTATGGCTACACCTTC
CASSQGDRTLGYGYTF
>TRBJ1-4|.|.|TRBV28
TGTGCCAGCAGTTTATCGCGGCAGACACTTGAAAAACTGTTTTTT
CASSLSRQTLEKLFF
>TRBJ2-4|.|.|TRBV6-5
TGTGCCAGCAGGAAGAAGGGAAGGAACATTCAGTACTTC
CASRKKGRNIQYF
>TRBJ2-1|.|TRBD2|TRBV6-5
TGTGCCAGCAGTTGGACTAGCGGGGGAACCTACAATGAGCAGTTCTTC
CASSWTSGGTYNEQFF
>TRBJ1-1|.|.|TRBV18
TGTGCCAGCTCACCCTCGGAAGGGAAGAACACTGAAGCTTTCTTT
CASSPSEGKNTEAFF
>TRBJ1-1|.|.|TRBV5-1
TGCGCCAGCACCCCGGGGAACACTGAAGCTTTCTTT
CASTPGNTEAFF
>TRBJ1-1|.|.|TRBV7-3
TGTGCCAGCAGCTTTTTTGGACAAAGCGAAGCTTTCTTT
CASSFFGQSEAFF
>TRBJ2-7|once|.|TRBV6-5
TGTGCCAGCAGTTACGGGGAGAGGCCGTACGAGCAGTACTTC
CASSYGERPYEQYF
>TRBJ2-7|.|.|TRBV12-5
TGTGCTAGTGGCCAACTCTACGAGCAGTACTTC
CASGQLYEQYF
>TRBJ1-5|.|.|TRBV3-1/TRBV3-2
TGTGCCAGCAGCCGAGGGGACCGTCAGCCCCAGCATTTT
CASSRGDRQPQHF
>TRBJ1-5|.|.|TRBV30
TGTGCCTGGAGCCGTGGGGTTCATCAGCCCCAGCATTTT
CAWSRGVHQPQHF
>TRBJ1-6|.|.|TRBV27
TGTGCCAGCAGTCCGCAACAGGTGTATAATTCACCCCTCCACTTT
CASSPQQVYNSPLHF
>TRBJ1-5|.|TRBD1|TRBV6-1
TGTGCCAGCAGAGAAACCGCCGGGACAGGGGGCAGCAATCAGCCCCAGCATTTT
CASRETAGTGGSNQPQHF
>TRBJ1-2|.|TRBD1|TRBV10-1
TGCGCCACCCCACAGGGGGCGTCTAACTATGGCTACACCTTC
CATPQGASNYGYTF
>TRBJ2-2|.|TRBD2|TRBV5-4
TGTGCCAGCAGCTTGCCTGGGCGGGGGGGCCTCACCGGGGAGCTGTTTTTT
CASSLPGRGGLTGELFF
>TRBJ1-5|once|TRBD1|TRBV11-2
TGTGCCAGCAGCTTAGATGGGACAGGGAGTCAGCCCCAGCATTTT
CASSLDGTGSQPQHF
>TRBJ1-3|.|.|TRBV6-5
TGTGCCAGCAGTTACTCAGATCTCTCTGGAAACACCATATATTTT
CASSYSDLSGNTIYF
>TRBJ2-1|.|.|TRBV16
TGTGCCAGCAGCCAATCAATGTGGGGAACCCTTACCTTATCCTACAATGAGCAGTTCTTC
CASSQSMWGTLTLSYNEQFF
>TRBJ2-3|once|TRBD2|TRBV9
TGTGCCAGCAGCGGAGGAAGCGGGGGGGTAGATACGCAGTATTTT
CASSGGSGGVDTQYF
>TRBJ1-5|.|TRBD1|TRBV11-2
TGTGCCAGCAGCTTAGACAGGGGGAGCAATCAGCCCCAGCATTTT
CASSLDRGSNQPQHF
>TRBJ1-2|.|.|TRBV30
TGTGCCTGGAGTGTAAACGAGGGGGTTTATGGCTACACCTTC
CAWSVNEGVYGYTF
>TRBJ1-2|.|TRBD1|TRBV7-9
TGTGCCAGCAGCCTTAGCGGACAGGGCCCTTGGGGCTACACCTTC
CASSLSGQGPWGYTF
>TRBJ1-1|.|.|TRBV12-3/TRBV12-4
TGTGCCAGCAGCCACCGACAGCTTGAAGCTTTCTTT
CASSHRQLEAFF
>TRBJ2-1|.|.|TRBV23-1
TGCGCCAGCTGGGGGTTTTTGGAATATGCCCATGAGCAGTTCTTC
CASWGFLEYAHEQFF
>TRBJ2-7|.|TRBD2|TRBV11-2
TGTGCCAGCAGCTTCTCGCGGGGGGCGACCTACGAGCAGTACTTC
CASSFSRGATYEQYF
>TRBJ1-1|.|.|TRBV4-1
TGCGCCAGCAGCCAAGAGGGGCCAGTTGAAGTGCACACTGAAGCTTTCTTT
CASSQEGPVEVHTEAFF
>TRBJ2-1|.|.|TRBV5-8
TGTGCCAGCAGCGGGTCGGGTTTACGTGAGCAGTTCTTC
CASSGSGLREQFF
>TRBJ2-3|few|.|TRBV12-5
TGTGCTAGTGGTTTGGTGGTCTACCGCCAGGACAGCAAGGTGCACACAGATACGCAGTATTTT
CASGLVVYRQDSKVHTDTQYF
>TRBJ2-2|.|.|TRBV7-2
TGTGCCAGCAGCTTAAGCAGTTCGAACACCGGGGAGCTGTTTTTT
CASSLSSSNTGELFF
>TRBJ2-1|.|TRBD1|TRBV5-1
TGCGCCAGCAGAGGACAGGGGGCATCGGATGAGCAGTTCTTC
CASRGQGASDEQFF
>TRBJ2-6|.|.|TRBV19
TGTGCCAGTAGTATCTCTGGGGCCAACGTCCTGACTTTC
CASSISGANVLTF
>TRBJ1-5|.|TRBD1|TRBV30
TGTGCCTGGACCAATGGGAAATCCGGACAGGGGGGTCGCAATCAGCCCCAGCATTTT
CAWTNGKSGQGGRNQPQHF